The present entry profiles one TCR beta chain with its context. Its antigen is unidentified. This sample is drawn from a study of early T cells in non-severe SARS-CoV-2 infection. In the study overall: RNA in bulk from unsorted whole blood was sequenced, and chains were unpaired.

General study results and limits: Anti-spike CD8 specificities were favored by VDJdb matching, whose results missed private and CD4 specificities.

Unique molecular identifier tags were affixed to discrete cDNA molecules. TCRdb independently ran MiXCR on the 5' RACE reads; one entry per CDR3 protein. The repertoire includes tens of thousands of distinct CDR3 sequences, approximately 13% of them detected once, and 5.5% to 7.5% sits in the top ten. The sample taken for sequencing was whole blood. The TCR was taken from an adult who was a healthcare worker with PCR-confirmed SARS-CoV-2 infection or an uninfected control (not recorded which).

The CDR3 here is CSSYLDTQYF. As DNA, the CDR3 is TGCAGTTCGTACTTGGATACGCAGTATTTT. V usage is TRBV20-1 and J usage is TRBJ2-3; unclear D gene. CDR1 is DFQATT, CDR2 SNEGSKA, per germline (reference sequence). CDR3 length: 10 amino acids. Trimming stripped 8 bases from V and 6 bases from J, with 9 bases between.